This entry concerns a single T cell receptor (beta chain). Its specificity is not known. This CDR3 spans 15 amino acids. Germline V gene sequence: CDR1 LGHNA, CDR2 YNFKEQ. The V and J ends lost 5 bases and 0 bases respectively, with 13 bases between them. This specimen comes from a study of T cells after yellow fever vaccination. Study-wide results and caveats: Reappearing after the booster were most of the clones from primary vaccination (around 96% CD4, around 90% CD8). A small share of clonotypes appeared in both CD4 and CD8 compartments. Abundant clonotypes from the bulk population could get into FACS-sorted repertoires as contaminants.

UMIs and a universal primer site were added when TCR cDNA was made by 5'RACE template switching. TCRdb used MiXCR to reprocess the 5' RACE reads, holding one entry per CDR3 protein. The table shows a few hundred thousand distinct CDR3 sequences, with about 7% occurring only once. The chain carries TRBV4-2 and TRBJ1-2; D unclear. Here the sequenced sample was CD4+ T cells sorted from PBMCs, taken 15 days after the yellow fever booster vaccination. The origin of this receptor is a young man who received the YFV17D yellow fever vaccine. For the CDR3, the DNA is TGTGCCAGCAGCGTTGATGCACGAGCTAACTATGGCTACACCTTC. This translates into CASSVDARANYGYTF.